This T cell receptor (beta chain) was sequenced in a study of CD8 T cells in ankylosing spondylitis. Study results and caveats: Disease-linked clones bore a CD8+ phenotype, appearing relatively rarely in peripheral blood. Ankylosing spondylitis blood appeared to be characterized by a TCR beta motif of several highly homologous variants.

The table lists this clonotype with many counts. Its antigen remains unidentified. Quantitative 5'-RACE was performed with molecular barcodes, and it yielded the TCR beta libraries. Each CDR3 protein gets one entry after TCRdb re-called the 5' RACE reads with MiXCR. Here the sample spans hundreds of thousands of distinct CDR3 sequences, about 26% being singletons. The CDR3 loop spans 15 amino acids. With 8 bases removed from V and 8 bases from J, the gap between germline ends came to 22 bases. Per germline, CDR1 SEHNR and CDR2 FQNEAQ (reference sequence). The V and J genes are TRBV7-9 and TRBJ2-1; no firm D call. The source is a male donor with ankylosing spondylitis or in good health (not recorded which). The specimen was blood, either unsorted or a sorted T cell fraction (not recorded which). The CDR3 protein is CASVFNGPVGDEQFF. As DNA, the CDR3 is TGTGCCAGCGTTTTCAACGGGCCCGTGGGCGATGAGCAGTTCTTC. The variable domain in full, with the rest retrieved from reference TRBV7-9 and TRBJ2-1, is DTGVSQNPRHKITKRGQNVTFRCDPISEHNRLYWYRQTLGQGPEFLTYFQNEAQLEKSRLLSDRFSAERPKGSFSTLEIQRTEQGDSAMYLCASVFNGPVGDEQFFGPGTRLTVL.